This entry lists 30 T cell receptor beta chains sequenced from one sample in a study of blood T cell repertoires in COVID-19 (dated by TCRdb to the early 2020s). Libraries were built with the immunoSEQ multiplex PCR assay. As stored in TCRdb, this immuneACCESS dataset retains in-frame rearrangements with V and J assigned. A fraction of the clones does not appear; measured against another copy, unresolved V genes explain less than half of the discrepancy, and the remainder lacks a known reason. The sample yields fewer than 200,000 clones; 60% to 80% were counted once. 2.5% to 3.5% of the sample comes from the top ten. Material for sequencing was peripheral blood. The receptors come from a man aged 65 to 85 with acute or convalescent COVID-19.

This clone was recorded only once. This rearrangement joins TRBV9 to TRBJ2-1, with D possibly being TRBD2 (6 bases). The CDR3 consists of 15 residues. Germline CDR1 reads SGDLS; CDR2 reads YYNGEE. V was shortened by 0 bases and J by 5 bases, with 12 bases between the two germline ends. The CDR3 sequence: CASSVDLAPNNEQFF. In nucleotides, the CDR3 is TGTGCCAGCAGCGTAGATCTAGCGCCTAACAATGAGCAGTTCTTC. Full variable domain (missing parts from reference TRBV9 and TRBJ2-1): DSGVTQTPKHLITATGQRVTLRCSPRSGDLSVYWYQQSLDQGLQFLIQYYNGEERAKGNILERFSAQQFPDLHSELNLSSLELGDSALYFCASSVDLAPNNEQFFGPGTRLTVL.

The DNA of the CDR3 is TGTGCCAGCATAACGACAGGGGACACTGAAGCTTTCTTT. The encoded protein is CASITTGDTEAFF. The rearrangement uses TRBV2 and TRBJ1-1, with 8 bases matching TRBD1. CDR3 length: 13 residues. V lost 7 bases and J lost 3; bases outside the gene matches: 4. CDR1 SNHLY and CDR2 FYNNEI come from the germline V gene. Supplemented by reference TRBV2 and TRBJ1-1, the full variable domain reads EPEVTQTPSHQVTQMGQEVILRCVPISNHLYFYWYRQILGQKVEFLVSFYNNEISEKSEIFDDQFSVERPDGSNFTLKIRSTKLEDSAMYFCASITTGDTEAFFGQGTRLTVV.

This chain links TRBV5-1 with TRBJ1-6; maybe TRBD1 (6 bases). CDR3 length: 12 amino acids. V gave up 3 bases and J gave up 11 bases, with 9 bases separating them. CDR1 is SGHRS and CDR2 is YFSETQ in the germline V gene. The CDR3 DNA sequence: TGCGCCAGCAGCTCGGACAGAGCACCCCTCCACTTT. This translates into CASSSDRAPLHF.

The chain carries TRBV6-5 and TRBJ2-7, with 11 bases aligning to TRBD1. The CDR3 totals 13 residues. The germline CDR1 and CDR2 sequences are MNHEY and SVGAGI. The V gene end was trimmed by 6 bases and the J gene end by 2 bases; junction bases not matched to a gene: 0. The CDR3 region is CASRDRGPYEQYF. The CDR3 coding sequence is TGTGCCAGCAGGGACAGGGGGCCCTACGAGCAGTACTTC.

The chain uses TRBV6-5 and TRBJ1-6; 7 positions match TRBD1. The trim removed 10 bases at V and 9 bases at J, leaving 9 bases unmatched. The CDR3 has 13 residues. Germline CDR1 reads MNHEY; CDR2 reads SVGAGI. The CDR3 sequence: CATRGQPGSPLHF. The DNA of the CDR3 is TGTGCCACCAGGGGACAGCCGGGTTCACCCCTCCACTTT.

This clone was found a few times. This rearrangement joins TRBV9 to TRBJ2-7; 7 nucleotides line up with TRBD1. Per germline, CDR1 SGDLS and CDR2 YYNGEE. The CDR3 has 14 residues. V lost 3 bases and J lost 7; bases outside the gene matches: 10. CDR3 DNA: TGTGCCAGCAGCGGCCTCACAGGGGTAAGAGAGCAGTACTTC. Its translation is CASSGLTGVREQYF. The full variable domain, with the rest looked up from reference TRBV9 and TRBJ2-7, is DSGVTQTPKHLITATGQRVTLRCSPRSGDLSVYWYQQSLDQGLQFLIQYYNGEERAKGNILERFSAQQFPDLHSELNLSSLELGDSALYFCASSGLTGVREQYFGPGTRLTVT.

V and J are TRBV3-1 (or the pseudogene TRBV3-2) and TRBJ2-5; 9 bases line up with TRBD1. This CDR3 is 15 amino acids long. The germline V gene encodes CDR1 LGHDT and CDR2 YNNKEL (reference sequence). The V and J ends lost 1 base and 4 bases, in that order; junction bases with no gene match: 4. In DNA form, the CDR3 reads TGTGCCAGCAGCCAAGGTCACAGGGGGCGAGAGACCCAGTACTTC. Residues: CASSQGHRGRETQYF.

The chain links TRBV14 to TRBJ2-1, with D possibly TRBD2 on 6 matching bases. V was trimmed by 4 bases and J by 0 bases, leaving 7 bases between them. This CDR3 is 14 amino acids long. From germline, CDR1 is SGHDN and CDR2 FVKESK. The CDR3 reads CASSPGVSYNEQFF. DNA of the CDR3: TGTGCCAGCAGCCCGGGGGTCTCCTACAATGAGCAGTTCTTC.

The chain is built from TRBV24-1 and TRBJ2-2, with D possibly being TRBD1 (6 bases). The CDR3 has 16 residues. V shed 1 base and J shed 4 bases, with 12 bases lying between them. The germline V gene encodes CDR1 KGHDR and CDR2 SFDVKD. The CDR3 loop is CATSDFTGLVTGELFF. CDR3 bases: TGTGCCACCAGTGATTTTACAGGGTTGGTCACCGGGGAGCTGTTTTTT.

CDR3 coding DNA: TGTGCCAGCTCCTCCGGACAGGGGGCCTACGAGCAGTACTTC. Amino acids: CASSSGQGAYEQYF. The chain is built from TRBV13 and TRBJ2-7; 10 positions match TRBD1. The CDR3 totals 14 residues. Germline loops: CDR1 PRHDT, CDR2 FYEKMQ (reference sequence). The V gene end was trimmed by 8 bases and the J gene end by 2 bases; junction bases not matched to a gene: 6.

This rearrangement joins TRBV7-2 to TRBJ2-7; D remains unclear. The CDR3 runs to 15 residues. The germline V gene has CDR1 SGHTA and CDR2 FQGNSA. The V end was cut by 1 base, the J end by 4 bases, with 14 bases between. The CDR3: CASSLELASQYEQYF. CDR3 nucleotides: TGTGCCAGCAGCTTAGAACTCGCGTCTCAATACGAGCAGTACTTC.

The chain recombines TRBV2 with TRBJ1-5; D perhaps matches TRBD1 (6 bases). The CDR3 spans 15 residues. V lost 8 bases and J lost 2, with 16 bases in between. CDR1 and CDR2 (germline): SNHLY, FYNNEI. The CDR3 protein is CASAEGGARNQPQHF. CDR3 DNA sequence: TGTGCCAGCGCCGAGGGGGGGGCCCGCAATCAGCCCCAGCATTTT.

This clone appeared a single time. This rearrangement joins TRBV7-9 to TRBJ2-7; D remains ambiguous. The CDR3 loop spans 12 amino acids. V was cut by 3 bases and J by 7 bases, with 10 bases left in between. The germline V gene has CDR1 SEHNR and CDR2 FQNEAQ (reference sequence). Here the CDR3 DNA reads TGTGCCAGCAGCTTGCAGACACCTGAGCAGTACTTC. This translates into CASSLQTPEQYF.

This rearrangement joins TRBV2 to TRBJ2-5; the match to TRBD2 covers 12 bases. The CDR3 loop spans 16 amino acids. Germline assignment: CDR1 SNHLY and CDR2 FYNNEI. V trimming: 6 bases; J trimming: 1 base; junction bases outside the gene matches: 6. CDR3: CASRRLAGALQETQYF. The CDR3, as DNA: TGTGCCAGCAGAAGACTAGCGGGGGCCCTCCAAGAGACCCAGTACTTC.

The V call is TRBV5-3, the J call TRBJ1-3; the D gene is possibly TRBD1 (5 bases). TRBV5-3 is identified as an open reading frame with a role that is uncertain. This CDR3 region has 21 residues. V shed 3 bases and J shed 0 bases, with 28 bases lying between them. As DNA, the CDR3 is TGTGCCAGAAGCTCTAATGACAGTTCCTTGTTAAGTTCCGACTCTGGAAACACCATATATTTT. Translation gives CARSSNDSSLLSSDSGNTIYF.

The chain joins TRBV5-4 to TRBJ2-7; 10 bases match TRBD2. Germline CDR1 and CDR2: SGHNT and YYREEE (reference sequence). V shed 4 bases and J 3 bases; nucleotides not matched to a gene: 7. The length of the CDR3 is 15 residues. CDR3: CASSRTSGTNYEQYF. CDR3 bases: TGTGCCAGCAGCCGTACTAGCGGGACTAACTACGAGCAGTACTTC.

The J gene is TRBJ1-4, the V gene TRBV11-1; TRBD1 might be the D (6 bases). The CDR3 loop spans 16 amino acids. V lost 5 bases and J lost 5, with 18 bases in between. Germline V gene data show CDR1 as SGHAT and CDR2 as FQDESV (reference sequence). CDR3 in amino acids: CASSQTQGNENEKLFF. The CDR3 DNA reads TGTGCCAGCAGCCAAACTCAGGGGAATGAGAATGAAAAACTGTTTTTT.

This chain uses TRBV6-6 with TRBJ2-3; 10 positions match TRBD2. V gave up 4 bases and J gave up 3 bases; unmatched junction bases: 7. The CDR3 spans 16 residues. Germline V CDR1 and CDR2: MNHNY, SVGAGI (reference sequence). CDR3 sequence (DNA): TGTGCCAGCAGTTGGGCTAGCGGGAGATTAACAGATACGCAGTATTTT. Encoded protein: CASSWASGRLTDTQYF.

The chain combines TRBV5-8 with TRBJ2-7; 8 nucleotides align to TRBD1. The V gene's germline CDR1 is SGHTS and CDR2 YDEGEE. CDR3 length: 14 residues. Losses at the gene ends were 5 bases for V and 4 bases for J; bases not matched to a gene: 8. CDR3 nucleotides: TGTGCCAGCAGATTGACAGGGGAAAAATACGAGCAGTACTTC. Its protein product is CASRLTGEKYEQYF.

CDR3 sequence: CASSGGTGETQYF. CDR3 coding DNA: TGTGCCAGCAGTGGGGGGACAGGGGAGACCCAGTACTTC. The chain employs TRBV2 and TRBJ2-5; TRBD1 matches at 9 bases. V lost 4 bases, J lost 5 bases, and 2 bases stayed unmatched. Germline CDR1 SNHLY, CDR2 FYNNEI. There are 13 residues in the CDR3.

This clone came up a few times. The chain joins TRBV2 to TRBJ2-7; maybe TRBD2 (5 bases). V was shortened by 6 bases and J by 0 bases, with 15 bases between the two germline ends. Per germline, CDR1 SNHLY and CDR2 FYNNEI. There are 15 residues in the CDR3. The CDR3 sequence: CASRSSDSFSYEQYF. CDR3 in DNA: TGTGCCAGCAGAAGCTCGGACTCCTTCTCCTACGAGCAGTACTTC.

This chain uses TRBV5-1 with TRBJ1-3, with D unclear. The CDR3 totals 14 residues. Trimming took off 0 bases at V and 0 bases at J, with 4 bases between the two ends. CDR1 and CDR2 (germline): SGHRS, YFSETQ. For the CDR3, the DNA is TGCGCCAGCAGCTTGGCAAACTCTGGAAACACCATATATTTT. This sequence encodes CASSLANSGNTIYF.

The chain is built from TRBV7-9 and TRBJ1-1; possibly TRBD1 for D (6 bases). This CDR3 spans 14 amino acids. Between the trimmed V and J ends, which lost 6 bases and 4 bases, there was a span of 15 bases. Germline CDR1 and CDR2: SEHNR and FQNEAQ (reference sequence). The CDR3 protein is CASSQQGEGTEAFF. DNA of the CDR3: TGTGCCAGCAGTCAACAGGGAGAGGGCACTGAAGCTTTCTTT.

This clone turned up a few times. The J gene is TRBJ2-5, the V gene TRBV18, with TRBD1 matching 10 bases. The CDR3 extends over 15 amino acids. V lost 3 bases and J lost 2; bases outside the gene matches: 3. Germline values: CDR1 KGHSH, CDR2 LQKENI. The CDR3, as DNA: TGTGCCAGCTCACCCTTGGACAGGGGGCAAGAGACCCAGTACTTC. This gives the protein CASSPLDRGQETQYF.

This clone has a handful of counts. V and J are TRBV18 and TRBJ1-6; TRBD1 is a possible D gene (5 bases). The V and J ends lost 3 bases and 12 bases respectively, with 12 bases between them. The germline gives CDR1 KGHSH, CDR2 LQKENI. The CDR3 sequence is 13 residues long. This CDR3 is CASSPDGQRPLHF. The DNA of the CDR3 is TGTGCCAGCTCACCCGACGGACAAAGACCCCTCCACTTT.

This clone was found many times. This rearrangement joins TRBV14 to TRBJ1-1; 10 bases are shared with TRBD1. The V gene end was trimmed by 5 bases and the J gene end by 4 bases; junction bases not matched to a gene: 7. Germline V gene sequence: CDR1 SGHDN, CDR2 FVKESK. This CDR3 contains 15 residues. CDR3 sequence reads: CASSATGGKGTEAFF. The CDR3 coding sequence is TGTGCCAGCAGCGCGACAGGGGGCAAGGGCACTGAAGCTTTCTTT.

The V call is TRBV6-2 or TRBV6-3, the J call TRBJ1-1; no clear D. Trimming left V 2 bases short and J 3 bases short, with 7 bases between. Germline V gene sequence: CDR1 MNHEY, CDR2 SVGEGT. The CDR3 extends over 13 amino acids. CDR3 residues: CASSYERDTEAFF. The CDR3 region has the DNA TGTGCCAGCAGTTACGAGCGGGACACTGAAGCTTTCTTT.

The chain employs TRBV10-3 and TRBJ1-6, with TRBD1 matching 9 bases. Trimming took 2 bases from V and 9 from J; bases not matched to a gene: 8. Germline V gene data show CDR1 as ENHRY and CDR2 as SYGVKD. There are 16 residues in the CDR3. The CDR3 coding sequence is TGTGCCATCAGTGAGGGCAAACAGGGGGCAGCTTCACCCCTCCACTTT. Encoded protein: CAISEGKQGAASPLHF.

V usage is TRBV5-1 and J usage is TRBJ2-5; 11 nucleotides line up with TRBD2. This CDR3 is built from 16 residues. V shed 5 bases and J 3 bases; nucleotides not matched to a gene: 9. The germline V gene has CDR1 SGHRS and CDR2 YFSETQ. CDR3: CASRGLAGGSEETQYF. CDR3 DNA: TGCGCCAGCAGGGGTCTAGCGGGGGGCAGTGAAGAGACCCAGTACTTC. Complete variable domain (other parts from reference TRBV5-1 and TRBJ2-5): KAGVTQTPRYLIKTRGQQVTLSCSPISGHRSVSWYQQTPGQGLQFLFEYFSETQRNKGNFPGRFSGRQFSNSRSEMNVSTLELGDSALYLCASRGLAGGSEETQYFGPGTRLLVL.

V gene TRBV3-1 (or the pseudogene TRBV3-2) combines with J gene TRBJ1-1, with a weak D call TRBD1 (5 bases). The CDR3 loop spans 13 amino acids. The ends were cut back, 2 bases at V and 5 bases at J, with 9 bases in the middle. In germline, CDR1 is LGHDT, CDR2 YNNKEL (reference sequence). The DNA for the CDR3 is TGTGCCAGCAGCCAACAACGGGGGACTGAAGCTTTCTTT. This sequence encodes CASSQQRGTEAFF.